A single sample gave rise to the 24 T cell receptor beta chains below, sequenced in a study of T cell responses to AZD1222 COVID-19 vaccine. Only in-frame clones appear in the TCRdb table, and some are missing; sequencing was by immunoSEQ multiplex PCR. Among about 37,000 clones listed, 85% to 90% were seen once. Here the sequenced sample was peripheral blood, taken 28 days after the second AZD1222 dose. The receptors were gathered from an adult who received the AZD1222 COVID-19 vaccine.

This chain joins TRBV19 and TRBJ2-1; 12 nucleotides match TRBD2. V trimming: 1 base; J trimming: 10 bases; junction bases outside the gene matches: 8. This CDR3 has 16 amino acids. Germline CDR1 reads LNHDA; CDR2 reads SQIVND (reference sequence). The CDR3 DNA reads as TGTGCCAGTAGTATAGCCCCTAGCGGGAGGGCAGGGGAGCAGTTCTTC. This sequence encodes CASSIAPSGRAGEQFF.

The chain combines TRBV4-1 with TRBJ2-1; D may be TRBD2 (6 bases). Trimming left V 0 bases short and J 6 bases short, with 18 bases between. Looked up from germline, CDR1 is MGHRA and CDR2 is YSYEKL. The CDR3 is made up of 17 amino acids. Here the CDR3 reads CASSQDPGVSFSNEQFF. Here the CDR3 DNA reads TGCGCCAGCAGCCAAGATCCGGGAGTATCATTCAGCAATGAGCAGTTCTTC.

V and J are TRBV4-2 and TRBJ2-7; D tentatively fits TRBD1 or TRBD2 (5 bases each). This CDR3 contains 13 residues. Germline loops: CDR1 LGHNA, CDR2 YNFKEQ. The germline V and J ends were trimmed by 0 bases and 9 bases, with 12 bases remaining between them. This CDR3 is CASSQDRRGVQYF. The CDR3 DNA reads TGTGCCAGCAGCCAAGATCGAAGGGGAGTGCAGTACTTC.

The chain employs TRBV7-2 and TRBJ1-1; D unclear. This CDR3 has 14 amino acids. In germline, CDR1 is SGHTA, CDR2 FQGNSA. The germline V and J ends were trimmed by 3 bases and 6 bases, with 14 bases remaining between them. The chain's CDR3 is CASSLSRRGPEAFF. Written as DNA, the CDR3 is TGTGCCAGCAGCTTGTCCCGGAGAGGGCCTGAAGCTTTCTTT. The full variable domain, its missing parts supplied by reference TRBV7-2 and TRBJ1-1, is GAGVSQSPSNKVTEKGKDVELRCDPISGHTALYWYRQSLGQGLEFLIYFQGNSAPDKSGLPSDRFSAERTGGSVSTLTIQRTQQEDSAVYLCASSLSRRGPEAFFGQGTRLTVV.

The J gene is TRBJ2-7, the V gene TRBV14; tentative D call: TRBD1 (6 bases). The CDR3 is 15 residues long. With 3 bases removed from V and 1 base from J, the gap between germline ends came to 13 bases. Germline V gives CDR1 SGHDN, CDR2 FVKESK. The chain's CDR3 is CASSHKGQRSYEQYF. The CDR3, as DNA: TGTGCCAGCAGCCATAAAGGACAGCGATCCTACGAGCAGTACTTC. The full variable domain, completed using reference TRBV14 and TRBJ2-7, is EAGVTQFPSHSVIEKGQTVTLRCDPISGHDNLYWYRRVMGKEIKFLLHFVKESKQDESGMPNNRFLAERTGGTYSTLKVQPAELEDSGVYFCASSHKGQRSYEQYFGPGTRLTVT.

CDR3 DNA: TGTGCCGTTTGGTGGACAGATACGCAGTATTTT. Translated, it gives CAVWWTDTQYF. The V and J genes are TRBV6-5 and TRBJ2-3; no reliable D call. This CDR3 is built from 11 residues. V lost 11 bases, J lost 3 bases, and 9 bases lay in between. From germline, CDR1 is MNHEY and CDR2 SVGAGI.

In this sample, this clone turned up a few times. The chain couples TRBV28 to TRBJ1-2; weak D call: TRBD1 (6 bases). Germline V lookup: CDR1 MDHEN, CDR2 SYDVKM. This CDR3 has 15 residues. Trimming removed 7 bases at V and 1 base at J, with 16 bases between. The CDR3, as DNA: TGTGCCAGCATCATCTCGGGGGGGCTTAACTATGGCTACACCTTC. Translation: CASIISGGLNYGYTF.

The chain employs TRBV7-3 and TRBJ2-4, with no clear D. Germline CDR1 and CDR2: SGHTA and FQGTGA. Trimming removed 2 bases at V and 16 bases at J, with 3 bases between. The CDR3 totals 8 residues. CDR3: CASSLYYF. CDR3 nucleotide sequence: TGTGCCAGCAGCTTATATTACTTC.

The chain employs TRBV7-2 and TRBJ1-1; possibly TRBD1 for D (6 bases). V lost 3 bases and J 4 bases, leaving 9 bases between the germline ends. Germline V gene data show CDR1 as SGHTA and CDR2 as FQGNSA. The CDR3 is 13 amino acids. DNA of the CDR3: TGTGCCAGCAGCTTTAGGGGGGGCACTGAAGCTTTCTTT. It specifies CASSFRGGTEAFF.

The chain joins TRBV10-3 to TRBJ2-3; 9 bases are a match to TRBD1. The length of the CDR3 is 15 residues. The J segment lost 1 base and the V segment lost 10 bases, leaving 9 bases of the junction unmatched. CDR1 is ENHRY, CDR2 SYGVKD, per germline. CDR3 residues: CATSQGASGTDTQYF. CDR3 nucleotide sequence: TGTGCCACCTCACAGGGGGCATCCGGCACAGATACGCAGTATTTT.

The CDR3 coding sequence is TGTGCCAGTAGTATAGACATAACTCAGAAGGGGTTCTTC. Translating gives CASSIDITQKGFF. The chain uses TRBV19 and TRBJ2-1; D is unclear. Per germline, CDR1 LNHDA and CDR2 SQIVND (reference sequence). V lost 0 bases to trimming and J lost 15 bases, with 15 bases between them. The CDR3 totals 13 residues. The variable domain in full, completed from reference TRBV19 and TRBJ2-1, reads DGGITQSPKYLFRKEGQNVTLSCEQNLNHDAMYWYRQDPGQGLRLIYYSQIVNDFQKGDIAEGYSVSREKKESFPLTVTSAQKNPTAFYLCASSIDITQKGFFGPGTRLTVL.

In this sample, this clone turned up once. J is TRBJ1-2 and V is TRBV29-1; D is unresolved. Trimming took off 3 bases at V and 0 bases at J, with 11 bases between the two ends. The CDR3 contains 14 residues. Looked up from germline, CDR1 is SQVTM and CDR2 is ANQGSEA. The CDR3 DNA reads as TGCAGCGTTGAGAGGCAGGATTCTAACTATGGCTACACCTTC. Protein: CSVERQDSNYGYTF. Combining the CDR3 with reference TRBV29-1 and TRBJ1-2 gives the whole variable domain SAVISQKPSRDICQRGTSLTIQCQVDSQVTMMFWYRQQPGQSLTLIATANQGSEATYESGFVIDKFPISRPNLTFSTLTVSNMSPEDSSIYLCSVERQDSNYGYTFGSGTRLTVV.

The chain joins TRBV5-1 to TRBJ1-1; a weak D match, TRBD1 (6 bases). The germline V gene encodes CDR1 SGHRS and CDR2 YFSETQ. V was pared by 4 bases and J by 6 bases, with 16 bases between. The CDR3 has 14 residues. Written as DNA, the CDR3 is TGCGCCAGCAGCCGAGACCCTGGGGGGCCTGAAGCTTTCTTT. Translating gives CASSRDPGGPEAFF.

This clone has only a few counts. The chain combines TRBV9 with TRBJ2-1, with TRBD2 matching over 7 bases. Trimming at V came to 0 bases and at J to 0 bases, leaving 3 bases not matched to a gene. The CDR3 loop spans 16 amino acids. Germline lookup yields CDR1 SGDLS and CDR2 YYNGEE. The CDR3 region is CASSVGRGSSYNEQFF. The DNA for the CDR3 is TGTGCCAGCAGCGTAGGGCGGGGGAGCTCCTACAATGAGCAGTTCTTC.

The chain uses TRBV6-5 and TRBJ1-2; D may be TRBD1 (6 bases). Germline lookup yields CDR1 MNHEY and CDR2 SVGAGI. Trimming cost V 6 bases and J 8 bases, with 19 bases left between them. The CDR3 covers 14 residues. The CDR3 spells CASSRAGEVGGYTF. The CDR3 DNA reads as TGTGCCAGCAGCCGCGCAGGGGAGGTGGGCGGCTACACCTTC.

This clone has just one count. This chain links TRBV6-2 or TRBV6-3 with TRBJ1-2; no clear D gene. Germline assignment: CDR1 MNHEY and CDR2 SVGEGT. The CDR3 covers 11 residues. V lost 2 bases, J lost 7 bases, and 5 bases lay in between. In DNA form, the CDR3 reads TGTGCCAGCAGTTACGGGGTTGGCTACACCTTC. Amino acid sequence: CASSYGVGYTF.

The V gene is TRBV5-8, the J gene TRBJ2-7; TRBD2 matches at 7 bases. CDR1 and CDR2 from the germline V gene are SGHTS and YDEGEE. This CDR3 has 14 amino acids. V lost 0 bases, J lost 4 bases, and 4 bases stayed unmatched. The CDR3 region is CASSLGGSWYEQYF. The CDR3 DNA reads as TGTGCCAGCAGCTTGGGCGGGAGTTGGTACGAGCAGTACTTC.

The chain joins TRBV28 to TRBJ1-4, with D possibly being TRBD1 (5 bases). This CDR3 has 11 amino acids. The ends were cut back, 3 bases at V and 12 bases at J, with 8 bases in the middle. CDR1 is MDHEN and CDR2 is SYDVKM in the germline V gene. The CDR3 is CASSFTGQLFF. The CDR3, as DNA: TGTGCCAGCAGTTTTACAGGACAACTGTTTTTT. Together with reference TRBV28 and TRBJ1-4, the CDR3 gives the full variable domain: DVKVTQSSRYLVKRTGEKVFLECVQDMDHENMFWYRQDPGLGLRLIYFSYDVKMKEKGDIPEGYSVSREKKERFSLILESASTNQTSMYLCASSFTGQLFFGSGTQLSVL.

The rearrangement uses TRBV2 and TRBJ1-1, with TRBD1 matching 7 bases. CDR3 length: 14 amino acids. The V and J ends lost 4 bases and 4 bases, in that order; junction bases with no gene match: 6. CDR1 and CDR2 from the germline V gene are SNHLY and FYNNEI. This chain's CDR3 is CASSALQGPTEAFF. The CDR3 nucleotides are TGTGCCAGCAGTGCCTTACAGGGGCCCACTGAAGCTTTCTTT.

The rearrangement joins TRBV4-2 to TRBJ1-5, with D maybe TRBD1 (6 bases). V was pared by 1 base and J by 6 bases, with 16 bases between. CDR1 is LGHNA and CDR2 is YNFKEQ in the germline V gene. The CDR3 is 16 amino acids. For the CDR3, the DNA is TGTGCCAGCAGCCAAGGGTCCAGGGGATCCGGTCAGCCCCAGCATTTT. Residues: CASSQGSRGSGQPQHF.

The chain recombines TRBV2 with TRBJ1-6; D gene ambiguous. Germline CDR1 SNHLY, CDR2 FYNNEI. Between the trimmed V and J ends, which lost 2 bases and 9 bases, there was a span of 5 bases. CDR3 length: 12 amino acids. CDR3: CASSESSSPLHF. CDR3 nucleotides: TGTGCCAGCAGTGAATCGAGTTCACCCCTCCACTTT.

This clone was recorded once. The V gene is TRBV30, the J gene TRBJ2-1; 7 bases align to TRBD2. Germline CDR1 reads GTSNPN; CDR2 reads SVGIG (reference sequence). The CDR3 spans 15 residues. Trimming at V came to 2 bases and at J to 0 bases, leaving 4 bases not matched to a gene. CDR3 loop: CAWSLAVSSYNEQFF. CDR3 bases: TGTGCCTGGAGTCTAGCGGTAAGCTCCTACAATGAGCAGTTCTTC.

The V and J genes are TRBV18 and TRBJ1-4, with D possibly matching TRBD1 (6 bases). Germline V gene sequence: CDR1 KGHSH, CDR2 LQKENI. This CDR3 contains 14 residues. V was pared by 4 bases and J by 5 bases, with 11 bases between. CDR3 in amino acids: CASSHETGNEKLFF. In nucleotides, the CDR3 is TGTGCCAGCTCACATGAAACAGGGAATGAAAAACTGTTTTTT.

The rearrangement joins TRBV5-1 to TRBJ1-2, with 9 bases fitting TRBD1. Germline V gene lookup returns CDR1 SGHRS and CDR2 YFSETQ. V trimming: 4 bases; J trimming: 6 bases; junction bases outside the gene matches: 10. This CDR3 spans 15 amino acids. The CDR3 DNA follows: TGCGCCAGCAGCCCCGAGGGGGACAGGGTTGATGGCTACACCTTC. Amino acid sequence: CASSPEGDRVDGYTF.